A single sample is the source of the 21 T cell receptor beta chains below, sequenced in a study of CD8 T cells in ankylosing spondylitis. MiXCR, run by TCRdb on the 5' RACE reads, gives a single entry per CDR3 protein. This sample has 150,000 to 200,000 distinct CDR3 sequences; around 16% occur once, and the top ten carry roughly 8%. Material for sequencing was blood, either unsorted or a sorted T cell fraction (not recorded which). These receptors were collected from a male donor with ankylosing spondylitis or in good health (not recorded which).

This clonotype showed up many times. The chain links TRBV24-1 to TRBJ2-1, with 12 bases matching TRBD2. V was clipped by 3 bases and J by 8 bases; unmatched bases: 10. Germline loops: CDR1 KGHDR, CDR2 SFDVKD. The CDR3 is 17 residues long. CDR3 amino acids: CATSDTASGRARDEQFF. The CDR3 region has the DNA TGTGCCACCAGTGATACCGCTAGCGGGAGGGCCAGGGATGAGCAGTTCTTC.

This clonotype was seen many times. CDR3 loop: CASRQGIRGEKLFF. CDR3 DNA: TGCGCCAGCCGACAGGGCATTCGAGGCGAAAAACTGTTTTTT. This chain links TRBV5-1 with TRBJ1-4, with 7 bases matching TRBD1. After removal of 7 bases from V and 8 bases from J, the junction contained 11 bases not matched to a gene. CDR1 and CDR2 from the germline V gene are SGHRS and YFSETQ. The CDR3 is 14 residues long.

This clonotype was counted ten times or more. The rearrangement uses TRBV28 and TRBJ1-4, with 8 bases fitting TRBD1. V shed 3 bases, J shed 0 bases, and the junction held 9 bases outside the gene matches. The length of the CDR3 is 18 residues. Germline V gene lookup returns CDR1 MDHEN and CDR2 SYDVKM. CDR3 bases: TGTGCCAGCAGTTTTAGTGGACAGGGAGTATCAACTAATGAAAAACTGTTTTTT. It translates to CASSFSGQGVSTNEKLFF.

CDR3 nucleotides: TGTGCCAGCAGTGGGGACAAAAATTCACCCCTCCACTTT. This gives the protein CASSGDKNSPLHF. The chain couples TRBV2 to TRBJ1-6, with a weak D call TRBD1 (6 bases). The V end lost 4 bases, the J end lost 7 bases, and 8 bases lay between the germline ends. This CDR3 contains 13 residues. Germline V gene sequence: CDR1 SNHLY, CDR2 FYNNEI. The full variable domain, completed using reference TRBV2 and TRBJ1-6, is EPEVTQTPSHQVTQMGQEVILRCVPISNHLYFYWYRQILGQKVEFLVSFYNNEISEKSEIFDDQFSVERPDGSNFTLKIRSTKLEDSAMYFCASSGDKNSPLHFGNGTRLTVT.

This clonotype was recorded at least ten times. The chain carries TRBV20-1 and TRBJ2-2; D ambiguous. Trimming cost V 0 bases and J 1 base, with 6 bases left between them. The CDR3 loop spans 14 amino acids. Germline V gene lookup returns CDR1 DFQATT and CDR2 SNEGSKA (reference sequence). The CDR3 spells CSARDTKNTGELFF. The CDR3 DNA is TGCAGTGCTAGAGATACCAAGAACACCGGGGAGCTGTTTTTT.

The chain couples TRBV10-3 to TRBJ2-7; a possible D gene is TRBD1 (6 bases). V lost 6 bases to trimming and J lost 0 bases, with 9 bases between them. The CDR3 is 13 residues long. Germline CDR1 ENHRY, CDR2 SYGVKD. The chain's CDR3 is CAISRDNSYEQYF. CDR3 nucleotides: TGTGCCATCAGCAGGGACAACTCCTACGAGCAGTACTTC.

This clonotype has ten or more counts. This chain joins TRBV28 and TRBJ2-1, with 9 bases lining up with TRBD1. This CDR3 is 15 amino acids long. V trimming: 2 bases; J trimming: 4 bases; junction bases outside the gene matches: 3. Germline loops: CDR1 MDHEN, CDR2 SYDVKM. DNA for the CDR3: TGTGCCAGCAGTTTACTGGGACAGGGTTACAATGAGCAGTTCTTC. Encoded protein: CASSLLGQGYNEQFF.

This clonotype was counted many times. The CDR3 sequence: CSASSGPGDSPLHF. The CDR3 bases are TGCAGTGCTAGCTCGGGCCCAGGGGACTCACCCCTCCACTTT. The chain links TRBV20-1 to TRBJ1-6; the D gene is possibly TRBD1 (6 bases). Deletions cut 3 bases from V and 10 bases from J, with 16 bases between. CDR1 and CDR2 (germline): DFQATT, SNEGSKA (reference sequence). The CDR3 has 14 amino acids.

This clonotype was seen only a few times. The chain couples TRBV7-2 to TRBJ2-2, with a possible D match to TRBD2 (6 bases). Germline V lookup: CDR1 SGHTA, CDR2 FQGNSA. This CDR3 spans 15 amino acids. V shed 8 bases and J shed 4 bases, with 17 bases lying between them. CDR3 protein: CASPRRGLGTGELFF. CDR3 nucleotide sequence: TGTGCCAGCCCCCGGCGGGGATTAGGCACCGGGGAGCTGTTTTTT.

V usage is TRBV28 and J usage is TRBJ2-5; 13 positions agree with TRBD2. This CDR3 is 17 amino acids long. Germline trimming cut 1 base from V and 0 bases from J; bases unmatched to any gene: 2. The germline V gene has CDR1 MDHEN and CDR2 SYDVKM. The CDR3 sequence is CASSLSGLAGDQETQYF. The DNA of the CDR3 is TGTGCCAGCAGTTTATCCGGACTAGCGGGAGACCAAGAGACCCAGTACTTC.

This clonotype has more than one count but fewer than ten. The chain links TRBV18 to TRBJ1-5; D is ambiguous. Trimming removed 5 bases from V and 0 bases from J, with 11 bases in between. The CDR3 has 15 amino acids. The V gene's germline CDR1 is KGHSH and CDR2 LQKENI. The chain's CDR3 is CASSGRPVSNQPQHF. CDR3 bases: TGTGCCAGCTCAGGCAGGCCAGTTAGCAATCAGCCCCAGCATTTT.

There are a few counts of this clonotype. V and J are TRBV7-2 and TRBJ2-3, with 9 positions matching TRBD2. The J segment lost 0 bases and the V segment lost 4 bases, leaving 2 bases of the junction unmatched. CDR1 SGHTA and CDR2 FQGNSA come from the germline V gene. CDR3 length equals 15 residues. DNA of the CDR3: TGTGCCAGCAGCTACCTAGCGGGAAGCACAGATACGCAGTATTTT. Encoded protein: CASSYLAGSTDTQYF.

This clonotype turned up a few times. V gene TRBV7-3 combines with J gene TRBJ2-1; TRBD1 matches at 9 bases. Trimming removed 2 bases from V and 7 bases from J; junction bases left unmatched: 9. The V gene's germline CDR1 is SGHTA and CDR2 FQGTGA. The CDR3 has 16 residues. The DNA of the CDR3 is TGTGCCAGCAGCTTAGGTTCGGGACAGGGAGGGAATGAGCAGTTCTTC. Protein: CASSLGSGQGGNEQFF.

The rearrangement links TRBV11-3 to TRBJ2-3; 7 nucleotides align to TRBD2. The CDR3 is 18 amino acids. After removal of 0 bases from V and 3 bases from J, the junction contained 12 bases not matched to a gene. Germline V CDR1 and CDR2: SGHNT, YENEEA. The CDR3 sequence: CASSLELSGRKGTDTQYF. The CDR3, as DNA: TGTGCCAGCAGCTTAGAACTATCCGGGAGGAAGGGGACAGATACGCAGTATTTT.

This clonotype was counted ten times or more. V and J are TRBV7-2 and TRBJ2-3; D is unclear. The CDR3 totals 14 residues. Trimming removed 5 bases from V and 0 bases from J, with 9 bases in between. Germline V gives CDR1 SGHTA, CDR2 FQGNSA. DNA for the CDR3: TGTGCCAGCAGCACGATGCAAAGCACAGATACGCAGTATTTT. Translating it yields CASSTMQSTDTQYF. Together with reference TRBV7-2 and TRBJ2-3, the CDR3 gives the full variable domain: GAGVSQSPSNKVTEKGKDVELRCDPISGHTALYWYRQSLGQGLEFLIYFQGNSAPDKSGLPSDRFSAERTGGSVSTLTIQRTQQEDSAVYLCASSTMQSTDTQYFGPGTRLTVL.

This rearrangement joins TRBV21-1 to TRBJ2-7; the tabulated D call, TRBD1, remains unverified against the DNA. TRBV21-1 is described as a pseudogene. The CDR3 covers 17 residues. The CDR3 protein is CASSTYYPQGDAYEQYF. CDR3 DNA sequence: TGTGCCAGCAGCACTTACTACCCTCAGGGGGACGCCTACGAGCAGTACTTC.

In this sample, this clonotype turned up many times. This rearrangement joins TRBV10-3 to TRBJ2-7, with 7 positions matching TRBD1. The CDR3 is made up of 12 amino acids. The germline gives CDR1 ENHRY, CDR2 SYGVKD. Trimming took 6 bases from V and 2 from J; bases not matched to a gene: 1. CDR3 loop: CAISGTAYEQYF. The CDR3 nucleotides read TGTGCCATCAGCGGGACAGCCTACGAGCAGTACTTC.

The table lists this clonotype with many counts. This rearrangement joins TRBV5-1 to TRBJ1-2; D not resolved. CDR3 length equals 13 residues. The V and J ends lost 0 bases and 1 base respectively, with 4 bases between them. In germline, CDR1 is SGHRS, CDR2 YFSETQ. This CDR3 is CASSLDDNYGYTF. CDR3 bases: TGCGCCAGCAGCTTGGACGATAACTATGGCTACACCTTC.

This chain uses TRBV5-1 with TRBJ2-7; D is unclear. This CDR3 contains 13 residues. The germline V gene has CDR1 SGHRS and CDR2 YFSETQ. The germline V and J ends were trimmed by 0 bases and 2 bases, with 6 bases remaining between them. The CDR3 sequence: CASSLVVPYEQYF. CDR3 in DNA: TGCGCCAGCAGCTTGGTGGTCCCCTACGAGCAGTACTTC.

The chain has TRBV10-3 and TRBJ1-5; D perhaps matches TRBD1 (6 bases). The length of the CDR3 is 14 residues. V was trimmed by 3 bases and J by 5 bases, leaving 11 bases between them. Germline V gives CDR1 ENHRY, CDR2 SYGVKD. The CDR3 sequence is CAISDRGSDQPQHF. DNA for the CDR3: TGTGCCATCAGTGACAGGGGATCTGATCAGCCCCAGCATTTT.

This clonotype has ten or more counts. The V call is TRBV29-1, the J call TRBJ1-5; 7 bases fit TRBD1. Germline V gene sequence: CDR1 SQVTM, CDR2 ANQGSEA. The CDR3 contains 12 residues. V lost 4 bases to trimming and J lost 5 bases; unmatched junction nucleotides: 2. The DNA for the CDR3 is TGCAGCGTTGGACAGGGCGATCAGCCCCAGCATTTT. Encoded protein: CSVGQGDQPQHF. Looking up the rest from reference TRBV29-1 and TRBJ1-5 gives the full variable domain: SAVISQKPSRDICQRGTSLTIQCQVDSQVTMMFWYRQQPGQSLTLIATANQGSEATYESGFVIDKFPISRPNLTFSTLTVSNMSPEDSSIYLCSVGQGDQPQHFGDGTRLSIL.